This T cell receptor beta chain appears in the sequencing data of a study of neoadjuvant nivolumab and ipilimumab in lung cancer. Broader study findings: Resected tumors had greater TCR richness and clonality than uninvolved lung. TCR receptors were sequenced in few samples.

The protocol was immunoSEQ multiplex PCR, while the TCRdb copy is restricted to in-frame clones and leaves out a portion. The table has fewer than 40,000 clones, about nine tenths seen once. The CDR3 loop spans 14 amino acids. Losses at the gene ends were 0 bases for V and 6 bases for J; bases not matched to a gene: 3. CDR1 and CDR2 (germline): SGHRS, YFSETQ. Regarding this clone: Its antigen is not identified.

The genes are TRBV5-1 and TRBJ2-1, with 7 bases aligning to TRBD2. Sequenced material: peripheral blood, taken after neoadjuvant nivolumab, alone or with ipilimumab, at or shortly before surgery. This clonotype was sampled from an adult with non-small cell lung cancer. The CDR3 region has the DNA TGCGCCAGCAGCTTGGCAGGGACTACCAATGAGCAGTTCTTC. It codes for CASSLAGTTNEQFF.